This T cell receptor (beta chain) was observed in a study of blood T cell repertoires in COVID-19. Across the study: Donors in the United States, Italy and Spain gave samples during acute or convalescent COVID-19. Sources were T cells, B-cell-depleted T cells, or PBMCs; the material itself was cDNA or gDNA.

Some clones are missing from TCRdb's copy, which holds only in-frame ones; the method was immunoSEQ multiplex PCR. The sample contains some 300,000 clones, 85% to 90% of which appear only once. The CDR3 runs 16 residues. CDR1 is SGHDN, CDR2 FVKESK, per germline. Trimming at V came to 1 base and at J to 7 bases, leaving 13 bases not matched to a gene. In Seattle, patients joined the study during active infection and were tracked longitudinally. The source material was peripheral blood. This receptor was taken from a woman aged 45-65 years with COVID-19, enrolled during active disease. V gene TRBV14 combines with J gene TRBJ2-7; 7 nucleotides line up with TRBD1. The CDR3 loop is CASSQGVGTVFEEQYF. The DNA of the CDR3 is TGTGCCAGCAGCCAAGGTGTAGGGACAGTCTTTGAAGAGCAGTACTTC.